The source of this T cell receptor (beta chain) is a study of T cell changes during pregnancy in multiple sclerosis. Germline assignment: CDR1 LNHDA and CDR2 SQIVND (reference sequence). V shed 4 bases, J shed 3 bases, and the junction held 5 bases outside the gene matches. The CDR3 loop spans 15 amino acids. Here immunoSEQ multiplex PCR was the method, and the copy in TCRdb shows in-frame clones only, minus some. The sample includes around 64,000 clones, approximately 91% of them seen just once. This clonotype originated in a female donor with multiple sclerosis, enrolled in a pregnancy study. The chain joins TRBV19 to TRBJ2-3; 9 bases line up with TRBD1. The sample consisted of CD4+ T cells from peripheral blood mononuclear cells, taken after pregnancy. The CDR3 coding sequence is TGTGCCAGTAGTACCCCGACAGGGGGGACAGATACGCAGTATTTT. It yields the protein CASSTPTGGTDTQYF.